The T cell receptor beta chain described here comes from a study of blood T cell repertoires in COVID-19 (TCRdb year 2020). For context, the study as a whole: Samples from collaborators originated in the United States, Italy and Spain and spanned both the acute and convalescent phases of COVID-19. The samples were drawn from two sources: the first 160 participants of the ongoing ImmuneRACE study, and 950 to 1,500 subjects contributed by 6 global collaborators. The repertoires were made available in a free public database intended to serve as a resource for research on the immune response to SARS-CoV-2. Deeply sampled blood TCRbeta repertoires from subjects exposed to, actively infected with, or recovered from COVID-19 were included in the dataset. The sample metadata nearly always contained a de-identified subject ID, COVID-19 status, age in years and sex. The prospective study material was composed of cDNA or gDNA derived from T cells, B-cell-depleted T cells, or PBMCs. Where HLA class I and class II types were available, the types were taken from metadata supplied by the sample provider, not from assay-based typing.

This clone occurred once. Its antigen target is currently unknown. Per-base quality was not reported, and no clone a single base away is much larger than it. Participants in the prospective study were aged roughly 18 to 100 years, lived in some 24 United States geographic areas, and enrolled through a virtual design. Cohort assignment in the prospective study relied on participant-reported clinical history from a screening survey and a study questionnaire. Recovered participants in ImmuneRACE Cohort 3 were defined by two consecutive negative NP/OP PCR tests, clearance by a healthcare professional, or resolution of symptoms. Each participant in the prospective study had whole blood, serum and a nasopharyngeal or oropharyngeal swab collected by mobile phlebotomists. Prospective study participants could optionally give additional blood draws and questionnaires over a roughly two-month period. Before DNA extraction, blood samples from the prospective study were shipped at room temperature or frozen.

General findings and caveats noted by the study authors: Clinical and demographic metadata were provided uncurated, with the amount varying by source and participant.

The immunoSEQ Assay, a bias-controlled multiplex PCR, was used to amplify TCRbeta CDR3 regions from genomic DNA. The paper's data handling went like this. The number of nucleated cells in each sample was estimated by amplification of reference gene primers within the assay. To quantify the absolute abundance of each unique TCRbeta CDR3 rearrangement, sequence reads were collapsed and filtered. For each sample, productive Simpson clonality was calculated by taking the square root of Simpson's diversity index across productive rearrangements. The table was pulled from immuneACCESS by TCRdb, which kept in-frame rearrangements only. Such tables lose some clones; where checked, under half of the loss comes from unresolved V genes, and the rest has no known cause. That table is the source of V, J and clone size, and D and trimming were worked out from the DNA. The sample contains roughly 200,000 clones, around 89% of them found a single time. The ten largest clonotypes hold roughly 2.8% of the sample.

This TCR was recovered from a woman aged 30 to 39 who had recovered from COVID-19. Sequenced: PBMCs or T cells enriched from blood (not recorded which).

The CDR3 has the sequence CASSWNRGRRTEAFF. The DNA sequence is given as TGTGCCAGCAGCTGGAACAGGGGGCGAAGGACTGAAGCTTTCTTT. Recombination connected TRBV7-9 to TRBJ1-1; 9 middle bases align to TRBD1. Looking up the germline V gene (reference sequence) yields CDR1 SEHNR and CDR2 FQNEAQ. V and J are trimmed by 4 bases and 5 bases, and the gene matches miss 8 bases of the junction. Reading from cysteine to phenylalanine, the CDR3 counts 15 amino acids. Only the CDR3 portion is preserved as DNA: 45 bases, with reading frame beginning at the first base.